This T cell receptor beta chain stems from a study of blood T cells in healthy people across ages. Overall study findings and caveats: Roughly linear declines in TCR beta diversity per million T cells occurred with age.

The sample, about 10 milliliters of peripheral blood, was drawn from each donor. This clonotype was counted between two and nine times. What it binds is unknown. This CDR3 contains 13 residues. The ends were cut back, 3 bases at V and 6 bases at J, with 10 bases in the middle. Germline CDR1 SGHRS, CDR2 YFSETQ. Through a sample-barcoded 5' primer and a J-beta primer mix, a second PCR was run for roughly 6 to 11 cycles. TCRdb re-called the 5' RACE reads through MiXCR, storing one row per CDR3 protein. The data hold more than 700,000 distinct CDR3 sequences, with 46% observed a single time. The chain couples TRBV5-1 to TRBJ2-1; unclear D gene. The receptor's source is a man older than 75 in good health. Sequencing input: blood. CDR3 residues: CASSSVTGNEQFF. For the CDR3, the DNA is TGCGCCAGCAGCTCCGTGACTGGCAATGAGCAGTTCTTC.